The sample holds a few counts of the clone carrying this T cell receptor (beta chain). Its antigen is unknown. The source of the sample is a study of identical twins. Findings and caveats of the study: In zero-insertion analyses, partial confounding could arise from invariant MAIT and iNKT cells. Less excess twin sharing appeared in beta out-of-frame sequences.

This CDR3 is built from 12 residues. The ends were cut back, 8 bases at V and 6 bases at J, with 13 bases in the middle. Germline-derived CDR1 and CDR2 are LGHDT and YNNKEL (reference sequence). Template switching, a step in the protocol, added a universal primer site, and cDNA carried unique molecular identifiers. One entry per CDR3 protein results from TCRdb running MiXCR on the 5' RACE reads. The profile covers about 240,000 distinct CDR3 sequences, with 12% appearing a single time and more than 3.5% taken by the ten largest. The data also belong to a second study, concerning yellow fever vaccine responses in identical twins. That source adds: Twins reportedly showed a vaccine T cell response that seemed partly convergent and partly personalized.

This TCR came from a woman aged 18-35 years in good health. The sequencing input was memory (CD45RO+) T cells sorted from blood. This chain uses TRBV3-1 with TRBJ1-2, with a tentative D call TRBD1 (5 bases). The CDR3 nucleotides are TGTGCCAGCCGGGGGAGGTTGAATGGCTACACCTTC. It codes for CASRGRLNGYTF.